A single sample gave rise to the 25 T cell receptor beta chains below, sequenced in a study of blood T cells in healthy people across ages. The use of a sample-barcoded 5' primer and a J-beta primer mix characterized a second PCR of roughly 6 to 11 cycles. TCRdb re-called the 5' RACE reads through MiXCR, storing one row per CDR3 protein. Of approximately 1.5 million distinct CDR3 sequences in the sample, about 35% were seen once. Sequenced input: blood. The receptors stem from a woman in her twenties or thirties in good health.

As concerns this clonotype: This clone may be a read error of a much larger clone one base away. This chain uses TRBV10-3 with TRBJ2-6, with 10 bases matching TRBD1. This CDR3 comprises 17 residues. Germline V gives CDR1 ENHRY, CDR2 SYGVKD. The CDR3 sequence: CAISERDRGSGTNVLTF. As DNA, the CDR3 is TGTGCCATCAGTGAGCGGGACAGGGGAAGTGGGACCAACGTCCTGACTTTC.

This clonotype was observed a few times. V is TRBV7-9 and J is TRBJ2-1, with D perhaps assigned TRBD1 or TRBD2 (5 bases each). Germline loops: CDR1 SEHNR, CDR2 FQNEAQ (reference sequence). The V and J ends lost 5 bases and 11 bases respectively, with 13 bases between them. The CDR3 loop spans 12 amino acids. The CDR3 nucleotides read TGTGCCAGCAGCGAAATGGGGACGCAGCAGTTCTTC. Its protein is CASSEMGTQQFF.

The chain recombines TRBV12-5 with TRBJ2-7; 7 bases match TRBD1. Germline-derived CDR1 and CDR2 are LGHNT and FRNRAP. The CDR3 length is 13 residues. The V and J ends lost 6 bases and 4 bases, in that order; junction bases with no gene match: 6. The CDR3 region has the DNA TGTGCTAGTGGCTGGGACAGTGGTTACGAGCAGTACTTC. This gives the protein CASGWDSGYEQYF.

The chain recombines TRBV6-5 with TRBJ2-1, with D possibly being TRBD2 (5 bases). Trimming left V 0 bases short and J 13 bases short, with 13 bases between. CDR1 is MNHEY and CDR2 is SVGAGI in the germline V gene. This CDR3 comprises 13 residues. The CDR3 protein is CASSYSGGTGQFF. For the CDR3, the DNA is TGTGCCAGCAGTTACTCAGGAGGTACGGGACAGTTCTTC.

The V call is TRBV5-4, the J call TRBJ1-4, with D maybe TRBD1 (5 bases). The V and J ends lost 1 base and 7 bases respectively, with 17 bases between them. Germline V gene lookup returns CDR1 SGHNT and CDR2 YYREEE (reference sequence). This CDR3 region has 16 residues. The CDR3 DNA is TGTGCCAGCAGCTTGTGGTCGGGGCAGGGCGGTGAAAAACTGTTTTTT. It encodes CASSLWSGQGGEKLFF. Using reference TRBV5-4 and TRBJ1-4 for the parts outside the CDR3, the full variable domain is ETGVTQSPTHLIKTRGQQVTLRCSSQSGHNTVSWYQQALGQGPQFIFQYYREEENGRGNFPPRFSGLQFPNYSSELNVNALELDDSALYLCASSLWSGQGGEKLFFGSGTQLSVL.

The chain joins TRBV9 to TRBJ1-6; 9 positions agree with TRBD1. This CDR3 has 18 amino acids. CDR1 and CDR2 from the germline V gene are SGDLS and YYNGEE. The V segment lost 3 bases and the J segment 0 bases; nucleotides outside the gene matches: 7. For the CDR3, the DNA is TGTGCCAGCAGCGATGGGGACAGGGAAAGCTCCTATAATTCACCCCTCCACTTT. Translation: CASSDGDRESSYNSPLHF.

This clonotype was detected a few times. The chain carries TRBV6-2 or TRBV6-3 and TRBJ2-7; D ambiguous. With 4 bases removed from V and 1 base from J, the gap between germline ends came to 17 bases. CDR1 is MNHEY and CDR2 is SVGEGT in the germline V gene. CDR3 size: 16 residues. The CDR3 DNA is TGTGCCAGCAGTTTTAAATTGGAGAGAGGTTCCTACGAGCAGTACTTC. Its protein is CASSFKLERGSYEQYF.

CDR3 nucleotides: TGCGCCAGCAGCTTTCGAGCGGGGTTAACCCAAGAGACCCAGTACTTC. Translating it yields CASSFRAGLTQETQYF. This sequence joins TRBV5-1 and TRBJ2-5; 7 positions agree with TRBD2. Trimming took 2 bases from V and 1 from J; bases not matched to a gene: 8. Germline values: CDR1 SGHRS, CDR2 YFSETQ. CDR3 length: 16 residues.

This clonotype was observed a few times. V usage is TRBV27 and J usage is TRBJ2-1, with D uncertain. The V gene lost 4 bases and the J gene lost 0 bases, with 4 bases spanning the gap. The CDR3 runs 13 residues. Per the germline V gene, CDR1 is MNHEY and CDR2 is SMNVEV (reference sequence). CDR3 nucleotide sequence: TGTGCCAGCAGTTCCATCTCCTACAATGAGCAGTTCTTC. This codes for CASSSISYNEQFF.

This clonotype was counted between two and nine times. Just one base apart from a much larger clone, this may be a read error. J is TRBJ2-5 and V is TRBV18; no firm D call. Germline V lookup: CDR1 KGHSH, CDR2 LQKENI. The CDR3 extends over 13 amino acids. CDR3 DNA sequence: TGTGTCAGCTCATATGACGACGAAGAGACCCAGTACTTC. This translates into CVSSYDDEETQYF. The full variable domain, rest sourced from reference TRBV18 and TRBJ2-5, is NAGVMQNPRHLVRRRGQEARLRCSPMKGHSHVYWYRQLPEEGLKFMVYLQKENIIDESGMPKERFSAEFPKEGPSILRIQQVVRGDSAAYFCVSSYDDEETQYFGPGTRLLVL.

This clonotype occurred many times. The chain is built from TRBV7-6 and TRBJ2-1; no reliable D call. The CDR3 totals 15 residues. V dropped 5 bases and J dropped 0 bases, with 11 bases sitting between them. Looked up from germline, CDR1 is SGHVS and CDR2 is FNYEAQ. The CDR3 here is CASSPLRGSYNEQFF. CDR3 nucleotides: TGTGCCAGCAGCCCCCTGCGCGGCTCCTACAATGAGCAGTTCTTC.

In this sample, this clonotype turned up a few times. The gene calls are TRBV5-1 and TRBJ1-2, with unresolved D. V lost 4 bases, J lost 0 bases, and 19 bases lay in between. In germline, CDR1 is SGHRS, CDR2 YFSETQ. The CDR3 spans 17 residues. For the CDR3, the DNA is TGCGCCAGCAGCGCAACCGGTTCCCTAGGGACTAACTATGGCTACACCTTC. Translated: CASSATGSLGTNYGYTF.

Ten or more counts support this clonotype. The chain couples TRBV5-1 to TRBJ2-1; 9 nucleotides agree with TRBD2. The CDR3 spans 15 residues. Germline-derived CDR1 and CDR2 are SGHRS and YFSETQ. J lost 4 bases, V lost 4 bases, and 6 bases had no gene match. The CDR3 reads CASSQTSGRYNEQFF. The CDR3 nucleotides are TGCGCCAGCAGCCAGACTAGCGGAAGATACAATGAGCAGTTCTTC.

The sample holds many counts of this clonotype. V is TRBV29-1 and J is TRBJ2-7; 7 nucleotides align to TRBD2. After removal of 8 bases from V and 2 bases from J, the junction contained 12 bases not matched to a gene. The germline V gene encodes CDR1 SQVTM and CDR2 ANQGSEA. The CDR3 consists of 14 residues. The CDR3 protein is CSPPGASGPYEQYF. Written as DNA, the CDR3 is TGCAGCCCCCCTGGGGCTAGCGGTCCCTACGAGCAGTACTTC.

This chain uses TRBV6-5 with TRBJ1-1; D gene ambiguous. The CDR3 length is 14 residues. Trimming removed 5 bases from V and 3 bases from J, with 13 bases in between. The germline CDR1 and CDR2 sequences are MNHEY and SVGAGI. The CDR3 coding sequence is TGTGCCAGCAGTCCCCGGCCTGGGGACACTGAAGCTTTCTTT. Translation gives CASSPRPGDTEAFF.

The chain combines TRBV20-1 with TRBJ2-5; 8 bases are shared with TRBD2. Germline V gives CDR1 DFQATT, CDR2 SNEGSKA (reference sequence). With V trimmed by 6 bases and J by 2 bases, 5 bases remained unmatched. The CDR3 totals 13 residues. CDR3 DNA sequence: TGCAGTGCCCTACTAGCGGTTCAAGAGACCCAGTACTTC. It encodes CSALLAVQETQYF.

The DNA of the CDR3 is TGTGCCAGCAGTCCCGGGGGACTAGCGGGAGACGCAGATACGCAGTATTTT. Its translation: CASSPGGLAGDADTQYF. V is TRBV28 and J is TRBJ2-3, with 14 bases identical to TRBD2. This CDR3 comprises 17 residues. Germline loops: CDR1 MDHEN, CDR2 SYDVKM. V trimming: 5 bases; J trimming: 4 bases; junction bases outside the gene matches: 8. The whole variable domain, remainder taken from reference TRBV28 and TRBJ2-3, is DVKVTQSSRYLVKRTGEKVFLECVQDMDHENMFWYRQDPGLGLRLIYFSYDVKMKEKGDIPEGYSVSREKKERFSLILESASTNQTSMYLCASSPGGLAGDADTQYFGPGTRLTVL.

The table lists this clonotype with a few counts. J is TRBJ2-3 and V is TRBV7-6, with D maybe TRBD1 (5 bases). The CDR3 consists of 14 residues. Germline V gives CDR1 SGHVS, CDR2 FNYEAQ. Between the trimmed V and J ends, which lost 5 bases and 4 bases, there was a span of 13 bases. CDR3 region: CASSDTGRSDTQYF. The CDR3 bases are TGTGCCAGCAGCGATACAGGTCGTTCAGATACGCAGTATTTT.

J is TRBJ2-7 and V is TRBV5-1, with 10 bases aligning to TRBD1. The CDR3 runs to 15 residues. V shed 4 bases, J shed 6 bases, and the junction held 10 bases outside the gene matches. Germline lookup yields CDR1 SGHRS and CDR2 YFSETQ. CDR3 nucleotides: TGCGCCAGCAGCCAAGGGACAGGGGTGGCTTTCGAGCAGTACTTC. Its translation is CASSQGTGVAFEQYF.

The rearrangement uses TRBV9 and TRBJ2-7, with 11 bases aligning to TRBD2. The length of the CDR3 is 18 residues. Losses at the gene ends were 0 bases for V and 3 bases for J; bases not matched to a gene: 11. Germline V gene data show CDR1 as SGDLS and CDR2 as YYNGEE. In nucleotides, the CDR3 is TGTGCCAGCAGCGTAGGAGGCAGTACCGGGACTAGCGGCTACGAGCAGTACTTC. Its translation: CASSVGGSTGTSGYEQYF. Complete variable domain (other parts from reference TRBV9 and TRBJ2-7): DSGVTQTPKHLITATGQRVTLRCSPRSGDLSVYWYQQSLDQGLQFLIQYYNGEERAKGNILERFSAQQFPDLHSELNLSSLELGDSALYFCASSVGGSTGTSGYEQYFGPGTRLTVT.

This clonotype was seen only a few times. The CDR3 protein is CSALGGETQYF. CDR3 bases: TGCAGTGCCTTGGGGGGAGAGACCCAGTACTTC. This sequence joins TRBV20-1 and TRBJ2-5, with D perhaps TRBD2 (6 bases). Trimming removed 6 bases at V and 4 bases at J, with 9 bases between. This CDR3 spans 11 amino acids. Germline V gene data show CDR1 as DFQATT and CDR2 as SNEGSKA (reference sequence).

The chain couples TRBV20-1 to TRBJ1-5, with TRBD1 matching 12 bases. This CDR3 has 16 residues. The V gene's germline CDR1 is DFQATT and CDR2 SNEGSKA (reference sequence). Trimming removed 6 bases from V and 7 bases from J; junction bases left unmatched: 13. The CDR3 is CSASYPGTGGEQPQHF. The CDR3 nucleotides read TGCAGTGCGAGCTATCCCGGGACAGGGGGCGAACAGCCCCAGCATTTT.

Concerning this clonotype itself: A clone one base away is much larger, so this may be a read error. The chain joins TRBV9 to TRBJ2-3; D ambiguous. The CDR3 is made up of 14 amino acids. Trimming pared 2 bases from V and 4 bases from J, leaving 11 bases between. Germline V gene lookup returns CDR1 SGDLS and CDR2 YYNGEE. This chain's CDR3 is CASSVFDRADTQYF. Written as DNA, the CDR3 is TGTGCCAGCAGCGTGTTCGACCGGGCAGATACGCAGTATTTT.

V usage is TRBV27 and J usage is TRBJ2-1, with D possibly TRBD2 on 7 matching bases. Germline V lookup: CDR1 MNHEY, CDR2 SMNVEV (reference sequence). Trimming pared 9 bases from V and 5 bases from J, leaving 20 bases between. This CDR3 has 15 amino acids. CDR3 residues: CASTSRGGSHNEQFF. The CDR3 nucleotides read TGTGCCAGTACTTCAAGGGGGGGTTCCCACAATGAGCAGTTCTTC.

V gene TRBV9 combines with J gene TRBJ2-6; D perhaps matches TRBD2 (5 bases). CDR1 is SGDLS and CDR2 is YYNGEE in the germline V gene. The V gene lost 0 bases and the J gene lost 1 base, with 14 bases spanning the gap. This CDR3 has 18 residues. The CDR3, as DNA: TGTGCCAGCAGCGTAGACACAGCCCCGGGGTCTGGGGCCAACGTCCTGACTTTC. It is translated as CASSVDTAPGSGANVLTF.